This TCR beta chain was found in a study of T-cell reconstitution after alpha-beta-depleted transplantation in children. V lost 6 bases and J lost 6, with 19 bases in between. CDR3 length equals 15 residues. CDR1 and CDR2 (germline): KGHSH, LQKENI. Using unique molecular identifiers, the investigators prepared the TCRbeta library. MiXCR, run by TCRdb on the PCR reads, gives a single entry per CDR3 protein. The table has approximately 390,000 distinct CDR3 sequences, 11% seen once. The TCR was taken from a human donor who donated a stem cell graft to a child with acute myeloid leukemia. The starting material was PBMCs from the stem cell graft donor, obtained from the stem cell graft. V and J are TRBV18 and TRBJ2-3; the D gene is possibly TRBD1 (6 bases). CDR3 residues: CASSPGQFPVDTQYF. The CDR3 region has the DNA TGTGCCAGCTCGCCCGGACAGTTCCCGGTGGATACGCAGTATTTT. Drawing the rest from reference TRBV18 and TRBJ2-3, the complete variable domain is NAGVMQNPRHLVRRRGQEARLRCSPMKGHSHVYWYRQLPEEGLKFMVYLQKENIIDESGMPKERFSAEFPKEGPSILRIQQVVRGDSAAYFCASSPGQFPVDTQYFGPGTRLTVL.